This TCR beta chain was observed in a study of shared clonotypes between healthy human individuals. Each sample came from a Caucasian adult donor living in Nashville, Tennessee. In its sample, this clone was seen a few times. The germline CDR1 and CDR2 sequences are LGHNA and YSLEER. Trimming took off 1 base at V and 0 bases at J, with 10 bases between the two ends. The length of the CDR3 is 16 residues. This was a deep-level run. TCRdb's table, derived via immunoSEQ multiplex PCR, lists solely in-frame clones and lacks some. The sample includes roughly 700,000 clones, about 90% of them seen just once.

This TCR was sampled from a man aged 18 to 29 in good health. Some clones in this sample may be carry-over from other donors' samples. The sample comprised memory CD8+ T cells from PBMCs. Subset in this sample: CD45RO+ cells pooled with CCR7-negative TemRA cells. The chain links TRBV4-3 to TRBJ2-1, with D possibly being TRBD2 (6 bases). CDR3 sequence reads: CASSQGTGGSYNEQFF. CDR3 sequence (DNA): TGCGCCAGCAGCCAAGGTACCGGGGGCTCCTACAATGAGCAGTTCTTC.